This entry is about one TCR beta chain. The data originate from a study of monozygotic twins with inflammatory bowel disease. Whole blood supplied total RNA, and T cells were not sorted. Template switching appended UMIs that held a 6-nucleotide sample barcode. TCRdb re-called the 5' RACE reads, yielding one record per CDR3 amino acid sequence without DNA. The ten top clones account for more than 2.5%, within a sample of some 170,000 distinct CDR3 sequences. The CDR3 covers 15 residues. The sequencing sample was made of blood. The receptor was derived from a human donor with ulcerative colitis or Crohn's disease, or a healthy co-twin of an affected twin (not recorded which). The chain combines TRBV12-3 or TRBV12-4 with TRBJ2-5; TCRdb calls TRBD2, which cannot be checked without DNA. The CDR3 protein is CASRNLAGAQQTQYF.